The 25 T cell receptor beta chains given below trace back to one sample, sequenced in a study of T cell changes during pregnancy in multiple sclerosis. Assay used: immunoSEQ multiplex PCR; TCRdb lists only in-frame clones, some missing. The table has more than 90,000 clones, approximately 90% seen once. Sequenced material: peripheral blood, taken in the third trimester of pregnancy. These receptors were obtained from a female donor with multiple sclerosis, enrolled in a pregnancy study.

This rearrangement joins TRBV9 to TRBJ2-3, with 8 bases identical to TRBD1. Trimming cost V 3 bases and J 3 bases; bases outside gene matches: 9. This CDR3 region has 16 residues. Germline CDR1 SGDLS, CDR2 YYNGEE. The CDR3 spells CASSERQGRRTDTQYF. CDR3 coding DNA: TGTGCCAGCAGCGAGAGACAGGGGAGGAGAACAGATACGCAGTATTTT.

This chain links TRBV29-1 with TRBJ1-2; TRBD1 matches at 7 bases. The V gene end was trimmed by 5 bases and the J gene end by 2 bases; junction bases not matched to a gene: 5. The CDR3 covers 13 residues. Germline V lookup: CDR1 SQVTM, CDR2 ANQGSEA. This CDR3 reads CSVPLTGNYGYTF. The CDR3 nucleotides read TGCAGCGTTCCCCTGACAGGGAACTATGGCTACACCTTC.

This clone has just one count. The V gene is TRBV30, the J gene TRBJ2-3; TRBD2 might be the D (5 bases). Germline-derived CDR1 and CDR2 are GTSNPN and SVGIG (reference sequence). V was cut by 2 bases and J by 6 bases, with 12 bases left in between. CDR3 size: 13 residues. CDR3: CAWSPTDWDTQYF. CDR3 DNA: TGTGCCTGGAGTCCAACGGACTGGGATACGCAGTATTTT.

This chain links TRBV14 with TRBJ2-1; tentatively, D is TRBD2 (5 bases). The ends were cut back, 4 bases at V and 3 bases at J, with 10 bases in the middle. This CDR3 has 14 residues. CDR1 and CDR2 from the germline V gene are SGHDN and FVKESK. CDR3: CASSRAGIYNEQFF. CDR3 nucleotides: TGTGCCAGCAGCCGGGCCGGGATCTACAATGAGCAGTTCTTC.

The chain combines TRBV11-2 with TRBJ1-4; D is undetermined. CDR1 SGHAT and CDR2 FQNNGV come from the germline V gene. V was clipped by 5 bases and J by 2 bases, with 12 bases between them. The CDR3 runs 15 residues. CDR3 bases: TGTGCCAGCAGCAGAGACGGGATCACTAATGAAAAACTGTTTTTT. It encodes CASSRDGITNEKLFF.

The V call is TRBV10-3, the J call TRBJ1-1; 7 nucleotides match TRBD1. Germline lookup yields CDR1 ENHRY and CDR2 SYGVKD. The CDR3 sequence is 13 residues long. Unmatched junction bases numbered 7, after V lost 10 bases and J lost 2 bases. This chain's CDR3 is CATATGPNTEAFF. The DNA of the CDR3 is TGTGCCACCGCGACAGGGCCTAACACTGAAGCTTTCTTT.

The V and J genes are TRBV30 and TRBJ2-7, with 8 nucleotides matching TRBD2. Trimming removed 1 base from V and 0 bases from J; junction bases left unmatched: 5. Germline V gene sequence: CDR1 GTSNPN, CDR2 SVGIG (reference sequence). CDR3 length equals 15 residues. CDR3 residues: CAWSGGGSYSYEQYF. The CDR3 coding sequence is TGTGCCTGGAGTGGCGGGGGGTCCTACTCCTACGAGCAGTACTTC.

The genes are TRBV13 and TRBJ1-3; weak D call: TRBD1 (5 bases). The germline gives CDR1 PRHDT, CDR2 FYEKMQ (reference sequence). The CDR3 spans 15 residues. Trimming stripped 5 bases from V and 0 bases from J, with 11 bases between. The CDR3 DNA reads TGTGCCAGCAGCGCGGACATATACTCTGGAAACACCATATATTTT. Translating it yields CASSADIYSGNTIYF. The full variable domain, rest sourced from reference TRBV13 and TRBJ1-3, is AAGVIQSPRHLIKEKRETATLKCYPIPRHDTVYWYQQGPGQDPQFLISFYEKMQSDKGSIPDRFSAQQFSDYHSELNMSSLELGDSALYFCASSADIYSGNTIYFGEGSWLTVV.

V and J are TRBV27 and TRBJ2-1; 10 bases match TRBD2. The length of the CDR3 is 14 residues. V lost 6 bases, J lost 8 bases, and 7 bases stayed unmatched. CDR1 and CDR2 from the germline V gene are MNHEY and SMNVEV (reference sequence). Here the CDR3 reads CASRPGLAMDEQFF. The DNA of the CDR3 is TGTGCCAGCAGACCGGGACTAGCGATGGATGAGCAGTTCTTC.

The CDR3 reads CASSFDRVGLHGPAPTETQYF. CDR3 DNA sequence: TGTGCCAGCAGTTTCGACAGGGTAGGGTTGCACGGTCCTGCGCCCACAGAGACCCAGTACTTC. V and J are TRBV27 and TRBJ2-5; 7 positions match TRBD1. The V gene's germline CDR1 is MNHEY and CDR2 SMNVEV (reference sequence). The junction had 26 bases not matched to a gene; V was cut back by 3 bases and J by 4 bases. This CDR3 spans 21 amino acids.

The chain joins TRBV5-6 to TRBJ2-3; the match to TRBD2 covers 10 bases. In germline, CDR1 is SGHDT, CDR2 YYEEEE. CDR3 length: 16 amino acids. V dropped 4 bases and J dropped 2; count of bases not matched to a gene: 7. The CDR3 here is CASSRRLAGPTDTQYF. In DNA form, the CDR3 reads TGTGCCAGCAGCCGCAGACTAGCGGGTCCCACAGATACGCAGTATTTT.

The chain has TRBV6-1 and TRBJ1-2; TRBD1 might be the D (5 bases). The CDR3 covers 14 residues. V was trimmed by 4 bases and J by 3 bases, leaving 12 bases between them. The germline V gene encodes CDR1 MNHNS and CDR2 SASEGT. The CDR3 coding sequence is TGTGCCAGCAGTGTGGGCAGGGTTGACTATGGCTACACCTTC. Its protein is CASSVGRVDYGYTF.

The CDR3 protein is CATTPLNEQFF. Written as DNA, the CDR3 is TGTGCCACCACCCCCCTAAATGAGCAGTTCTTC. The V call is TRBV6-1, the J call TRBJ2-1; D remains unclear. CDR3 size: 11 residues. Per germline, CDR1 MNHNS and CDR2 SASEGT. Trimming took off 10 bases at V and 7 bases at J, with 11 bases between the two ends.

This clone was detected once. The chain recombines TRBV15 with TRBJ1-2; possibly TRBD1 for D (6 bases). Germline CDR1 and CDR2: LNHNV and YYDKDF (reference sequence). Between the trimmed V and J ends, which lost 8 bases and 4 bases, there was a span of 17 bases. The CDR3 is 14 residues long. CDR3 sequence: CATAQGQTSYGYTF. CDR3 nucleotides: TGTGCCACCGCGCAGGGGCAGACCTCCTATGGCTACACCTTC.

This chain joins TRBV6-4 and TRBJ2-2; D might be TRBD2 (5 bases). V lost 6 bases and J 3 bases, leaving 14 bases between the germline ends. This CDR3 region has 15 residues. Germline-derived CDR1 and CDR2 are MRHNA and SNTAGT. In DNA, the CDR3 is TGTGCCAGCAGAGCCAGTATAGCGCACACCGGGGAGCTGTTTTTT. Translation gives CASRASIAHTGELFF.

The chain combines TRBV27 with TRBJ1-1, with a weak D call TRBD1 (6 bases). CDR1 is MNHEY and CDR2 is SMNVEV in the germline V gene (reference sequence). Trimming removed 6 bases from V and 3 bases from J, with 14 bases in between. The CDR3 contains 14 residues. CDR3 residues: CASRTQGRDTEAFF. The CDR3 bases are TGTGCCAGCAGGACACAGGGTAGGGACACTGAAGCTTTCTTT.

This sequence joins TRBV5-4 and TRBJ2-7; D is unclear. Germline V gene sequence: CDR1 SGHNT, CDR2 YYREEE (reference sequence). The V end was cut by 0 bases, the J end by 0 bases, with 7 bases between. The CDR3 loop spans 14 amino acids. CDR3 amino acids: CASSLARSSYEQYF. CDR3 nucleotides: TGTGCCAGCAGCTTGGCCCGGAGCTCCTACGAGCAGTACTTC.

V gene TRBV6-1 combines with J gene TRBJ1-5, with D maybe TRBD1 (5 bases). The germline V gene has CDR1 MNHNS and CDR2 SASEGT. The CDR3 totals 16 residues. V gave up 1 base and J gave up 4 bases, with 14 bases separating them. CDR3 sequence (DNA): TGTGCCAGCAGTGAAGGAGTCCGGGGGGTTAATCAGCCCCAGCATTTT. Residues: CASSEGVRGVNQPQHF.

V usage is TRBV13 and J usage is TRBJ1-1; D unresolved. The CDR3 contains 12 residues. Germline CDR1 is PRHDT and CDR2 is FYEKMQ (reference sequence). The germline V and J ends were trimmed by 3 bases and 8 bases, with 10 bases remaining between them. The CDR3 DNA reads as TGTGCCAGCAGCTTGGGCCCTCCCGAAGCTTTCTTT. Translation: CASSLGPPEAFF.

The chain joins TRBV5-4 to TRBJ2-2, with TRBD2 matching over 10 bases. With V trimmed by 3 bases and J by 4 bases, 6 bases remained unmatched. Germline-derived CDR1 and CDR2 are SGHNT and YYREEE (reference sequence). This CDR3 contains 16 residues. In DNA, the CDR3 is TGTGCCAGCAGCTCAGGACTAGCGGTGGGCACCGGGGAGCTGTTTTTT. It is translated as CASSSGLAVGTGELFF.

CDR3 nucleotide sequence: TGTGCCAGCTCACCACGGATAGGGGAAGGGGGCTACACCTTC. Its protein product is CASSPRIGEGGYTF. This rearrangement joins TRBV18 to TRBJ1-2; tentatively, D is TRBD1 (5 bases). The CDR3 totals 14 residues. V lost 1 base to trimming and J lost 8 bases, with 14 bases between them. Germline-derived CDR1 and CDR2 are KGHSH and LQKENI.

This chain connects TRBV6-1 to TRBJ1-6; TRBD1 matches at 7 bases. The V segment lost 4 bases and the J segment 7 bases; nucleotides outside the gene matches: 7. The germline gives CDR1 MNHNS, CDR2 SASEGT. The CDR3 covers 15 residues. The CDR3 is CASSGPGGNNSPLHF. CDR3 in DNA: TGTGCCAGCAGTGGTCCAGGGGGAAACAATTCACCCCTCCACTTT.

V and J are TRBV7-3 and TRBJ2-1; 9 bases match TRBD2. The germline V gene has CDR1 SGHTA and CDR2 FQGTGA. With 4 bases clipped from V and 8 bases from J, the junction kept 9 bases outside the gene matches. The CDR3 is 15 amino acids. The DNA for the CDR3 is TGTGCCAGCAGCTCCGGGACTAGCACTACCGATGAGCAGTTCTTC. This translates into CASSSGTSTTDEQFF.

CDR3 residues: CASAFESIQYF. The CDR3 DNA reads as TGTGCCAGCGCGTTTGAAAGCATTCAGTACTTC. The chain links TRBV7-2 to TRBJ2-4, with unresolved D. V gave up 8 bases and J gave up 9 bases, with 11 bases separating them. The CDR3 extends over 11 amino acids. The germline V gene has CDR1 SGHTA and CDR2 FQGNSA.

This clone appeared a single time. Here the CDR3 reads CASSQGGNTEAFF. DNA for the CDR3: TGTGCCAGCAGCCAGGGGGGGAACACTGAAGCTTTCTTT. This chain links TRBV7-3 with TRBJ1-1; TRBD1 matches at 7 bases. The V and J ends lost 5 bases and 1 base, in that order; junction bases with no gene match: 1. Germline V gene sequence: CDR1 SGHTA, CDR2 FQGTGA. The CDR3 loop spans 13 amino acids.